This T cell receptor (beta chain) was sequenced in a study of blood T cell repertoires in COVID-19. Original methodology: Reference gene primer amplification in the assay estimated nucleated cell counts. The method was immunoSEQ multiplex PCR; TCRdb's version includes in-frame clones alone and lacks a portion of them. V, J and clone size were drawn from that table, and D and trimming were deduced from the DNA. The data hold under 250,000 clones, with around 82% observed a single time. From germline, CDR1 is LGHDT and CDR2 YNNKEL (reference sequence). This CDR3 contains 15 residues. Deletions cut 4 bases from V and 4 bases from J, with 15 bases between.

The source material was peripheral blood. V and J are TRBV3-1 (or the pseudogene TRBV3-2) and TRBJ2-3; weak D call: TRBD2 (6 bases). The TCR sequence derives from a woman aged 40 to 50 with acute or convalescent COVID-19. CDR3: CASSPGLLGADTQYF. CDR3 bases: TGTGCCAGCAGCCCCGGACTATTAGGGGCAGATACGCAGTATTTT.